These 19 T cell receptor beta chains share one sample of origin, sequenced in a study of blood T cells in healthy people across ages. A second about 7 to 11 cycle PCR used barcoded and J-beta primers. In TCRdb, the 5' RACE reads were re-called with MiXCR into one record per CDR3 protein. The table has about 1.1 million distinct CDR3 sequences, roughly two fifths seen once. Sequenced input: blood. The receptors were sampled from a man between 18 and 29 years old in good health.

A word on this clonotype: The junction departs from germline at one end; a sequencing error may be responsible. V is TRBV7-9 and J is TRBJ1-2; no firm D call. This CDR3 is built from 16 residues. Germline CDR1 is SEHNR and CDR2 is FQNEAQ (reference sequence). CDR3 sequence (DNA): TGTGTCAGCAGCTCAAGCCCGCTCGGGGAGGCCTATGGCTACACCTTC. Its translation is CVSSSSPLGEAYGYTF.

This clonotype was found a few times. This rearrangement joins TRBV6-5 to TRBJ2-1; the match to TRBD2 covers 9 bases. V dropped 1 base and J dropped 8; count of bases not matched to a gene: 6. Germline loops: CDR1 MNHEY, CDR2 SVGAGI. The CDR3 extends over 15 amino acids. The DNA of the CDR3 is TGTGCCAGCAGTTACTTTGGCGGGGGGGGCTATGAGCAGTTCTTC. Translating gives CASSYFGGGGYEQFF.

The chain employs TRBV10-3 and TRBJ2-5, with 8 bases fitting TRBD2. V dropped 4 bases and J dropped 1; count of bases not matched to a gene: 2. The CDR3 consists of 14 residues. Germline values: CDR1 ENHRY, CDR2 SYGVKD. The CDR3, as DNA: TGTGCCATCAGTGGACTAGCGACCCAAGAGACCCAGTACTTC. This encodes CAISGLATQETQYF.

V usage is TRBV3-1 and J usage is TRBJ2-2; possibly TRBD1 for D (6 bases). Germline V gives CDR1 LGHDT, CDR2 YNNKEL (reference sequence). Trimming stripped 2 bases from V and 1 base from J, with 8 bases between. The CDR3 covers 15 residues. DNA of the CDR3: TGTGCCAGCAGCCAACAGGACAGGAACACCGGGGAGCTGTTTTTT. It yields the protein CASSQQDRNTGELFF. The full variable domain, rest sourced from reference TRBV3-1 and TRBJ2-2, is DTAVSQTPKYLVTQMGNDKSIKCEQNLGHDTMYWYKQDSKKFLKIMFSYNNKELIINETVPNRFSPKSPDKAHLNLHINSLELGDSAVYFCASSQQDRNTGELFFGEGSRLTVL.

This chain connects TRBV20-1 to TRBJ1-2, with 7 bases that match TRBD1. The CDR3 consists of 14 residues. V was pared by 3 bases and J by 4 bases, with 8 bases of the junction left unmatched. Germline V CDR1 and CDR2: DFQATT, SNEGSKA (reference sequence). In DNA, the CDR3 is TGCAGTGCTAGCAGGAGGGGGCTCGGCTATGGCTACACCTTC. This codes for CSASRRGLGYGYTF.

V and J are TRBV20-1 and TRBJ2-1; D is unresolved. The CDR3 sequence is 14 residues long. Germline V lookup: CDR1 DFQATT, CDR2 SNEGSKA (reference sequence). Trimming pared 3 bases from V and 0 bases from J, leaving 9 bases between. DNA for the CDR3: TGCAGTGCTAGCCGCGGCGCCTCCTACAATGAGCAGTTCTTC. This codes for CSASRGASYNEQFF.

The chain links TRBV27 to TRBJ2-1; D remains unclear. Germline values: CDR1 MNHEY, CDR2 SMNVEV (reference sequence). This CDR3 contains 12 residues. Trimming removed 2 bases at V and 9 bases at J, with 8 bases between. CDR3 sequence reads: CASSLTGCEQFF. DNA for the CDR3: TGTGCCAGCAGTTTAACCGGGTGTGAGCAGTTCTTC.

The chain uses TRBV5-1 and TRBJ2-2; a possible D gene is TRBD2 (5 bases). The CDR3 has 13 amino acids. The V gene lost 7 bases and the J gene lost 4 bases, with 11 bases spanning the gap. Germline loops: CDR1 SGHRS, CDR2 YFSETQ. CDR3 nucleotides: TGCGCCAGCTTAGAACGGGGCACCGGGGAGCTGTTTTTT. Residues: CASLERGTGELFF.

This clonotype occurred a few times. This chain links TRBV29-1 with TRBJ1-5; TRBD1 agrees at 10 bases. The CDR3 sequence is 19 residues long. Germline V gives CDR1 SQVTM, CDR2 ANQGSEA. Trimming took 3 bases from V and 5 from J; bases not matched to a gene: 19. The DNA for the CDR3 is TGCAGCGTTGATGACTTAAAGGACAGGGGGAGCATTACGGATCAGCCCCAGCATTTT. Residues: CSVDDLKDRGSITDQPQHF.

This chain joins TRBV14 and TRBJ2-7; TRBD2 might be the D (5 bases). The ends were cut back, 0 bases at V and 9 bases at J, with 12 bases in the middle. From germline, CDR1 is SGHDN and CDR2 FVKESK. This CDR3 spans 13 amino acids. The CDR3 sequence is CASSQDPPGGQYF. In nucleotides, the CDR3 is TGTGCCAGCAGCCAAGATCCCCCTGGAGGGCAGTACTTC.

This chain joins TRBV18 and TRBJ2-6; no clear D gene. Per germline, CDR1 KGHSH and CDR2 LQKENI. V was trimmed by 2 bases and J by 3 bases, leaving 11 bases between them. The CDR3 totals 16 residues. CDR3 in DNA: TGTGCCAGCTCACCAGGGCTCTGTGGTGGGGCCAACGTCCTGACTTTC. Protein product: CASSPGLCGGANVLTF.

The J gene is TRBJ2-3, the V gene TRBV6-5, with D maybe TRBD2 (6 bases). V was shortened by 0 bases and J by 0 bases, with 10 bases between the two germline ends. Looked up from germline, CDR1 is MNHEY and CDR2 is SVGAGI. The CDR3 loop spans 16 amino acids. CDR3 coding DNA: TGTGCCAGCAGTTACTCCCTGGCGGGGAGCACAGATACGCAGTATTTT. Encoded protein: CASSYSLAGSTDTQYF.

The rearrangement links TRBV7-7 to TRBJ1-1; possibly TRBD1 for D (5 bases). V lost 5 bases and J 6 bases, leaving 13 bases between the germline ends. The CDR3 loop spans 13 amino acids. Germline CDR1 and CDR2: SSHAT and FNYEAQ (reference sequence). This CDR3 reads CASSLETGAEAFF. DNA for the CDR3: TGTGCCAGCAGCCTTGAGACGGGGGCTGAAGCTTTCTTT.

In this sample, this clonotype turned up a few times. At one end the junction does not follow the germline gene, possibly because of a read error. The chain uses TRBV7-8 and TRBJ2-7; no reliable D call. Germline CDR1 is SGHVS and CDR2 is FQNEAQ. This CDR3 is built from 13 residues. CDR3 sequence: CASSVAAAYEQYF. In nucleotides, the CDR3 is TGTGCCAGCAGCGTAGCCGCAGCCTACGAGCAGTACTTC. The full variable domain, its missing parts supplied by reference TRBV7-8 and TRBJ2-7, is GAGVSQSPRYKVAKRGQDVALRCDPISGHVSLFWYQQALGQGPEFLTYFQNEAQLDKSGLPSDRFFAERPEGSVSTLKIQRTQQEDSAVYLCASSVAAAYEQYFGPGTRLTVT.

This chain links TRBV6-2 or TRBV6-3 with TRBJ1-5, with 8 bases matching TRBD1. The CDR3 runs to 16 residues. The V segment lost 2 bases and the J segment 1 base; nucleotides outside the gene matches: 4. From germline, CDR1 is MNHEY and CDR2 SVGEGT. This chain's CDR3 is CASSYGQGWSNQPQHF. The CDR3 DNA reads TGTGCCAGCAGTTACGGACAGGGCTGGAGCAATCAGCCCCAGCATTTT.

The chain combines TRBV28 with TRBJ1-2; D call uncertain. Germline-derived CDR1 and CDR2 are MDHEN and SYDVKM. The V and J ends lost 8 bases and 4 bases respectively, with 17 bases between them. The CDR3 length is 14 residues. The CDR3, as DNA: TGTGCCAGCCTTTCGACGGGCCCTTTCTATGGCTACACCTTC. Amino acid sequence: CASLSTGPFYGYTF.

The chain carries TRBV7-9 and TRBJ1-6, with 10 bases matching TRBD1. Germline V lookup: CDR1 SEHNR, CDR2 FQNEAQ (reference sequence). The CDR3 extends over 14 amino acids. V was pared by 3 bases and J by 11 bases, with 4 bases of the junction left unmatched. CDR3: CASSFDGTGAPLHF. CDR3 nucleotides: TGTGCCAGCAGCTTCGACGGGACAGGGGCACCCCTCCACTTT.

V usage is TRBV4-1 and J usage is TRBJ2-3; weak D call: TRBD2 (6 bases). The germline CDR1 and CDR2 sequences are MGHRA and YSYEKL. Trimming pared 0 bases from V and 2 bases from J, leaving 12 bases between. CDR3 size: 16 residues. CDR3 coding DNA: TGCGCCAGCAGCCAAGATTGGGGAGGACTCACAGATACGCAGTATTTT. The encoded protein is CASSQDWGGLTDTQYF.

V is TRBV20-1 and J is TRBJ2-1; D remains unclear. Trimming removed 0 bases from V and 6 bases from J, with 18 bases in between. This CDR3 is 16 amino acids long. CDR1 DFQATT and CDR2 SNEGSKA come from the germline V gene (reference sequence). The CDR3 DNA reads TGCAGTGCTAGAGATCGGGCGAGTCGAGAGGTCAATGAGCAGTTCTTC. Protein: CSARDRASREVNEQFF.